This T cell receptor beta chain was observed in a study of response to subunit inactivated influenza vaccine. Points from the study as a whole: Each seasonal influenza vaccination recruits few new T cells, the authors suggested.

Trimming cost V 4 bases and J 1 base, with 11 bases left between them. Germline V lookup: CDR1 LGHDT, CDR2 YNNKEL (reference sequence). The CDR3 runs 15 residues. TCRdb re-derived calls from the RT-PCR reads in MiXCR, one entry per CDR3 protein. The sample records hundreds of thousands of distinct CDR3 sequences, approximately 15% being singletons. In regard to this clonotype: The antigen remains undetermined.

The rearrangement links TRBV3-1 to TRBJ1-3, with D hard to call. The TCR was taken from a man aged 45 to 75 who received an inactivated influenza vaccine. Specimen: CD4+ T cells sorted from PBMCs, collected around 25 months after vaccination. The CDR3 nucleotides are TGTGCCAGCAGCCTTTCGGCGCGATCTGGAAACACCATATATTTT. This gives the protein CASSLSARSGNTIYF.